The sequence of this T cell receptor (beta chain) was determined in a study of siplizumab effects on memory and regulatory T cells. Naive, memory, effector memory and TEMRA subsets that were unstimulated underwent sequencing in three donor pairs. Concerning this clone itself: Antigen unknown.

Clones were sequenced by immunoSEQ multiplex PCR, and TCRdb holds only the in-frame ones, with some missing. The table shows approximately 65,000 clones, with 70% to 90% occurring only once. Trimming shortened V by 5 bases and J by 0 bases, and 10 bases separated the two germline ends. This CDR3 has 15 residues. Germline CDR1 SEHNR, CDR2 FQNEAQ (reference sequence). Points from the study as a whole: Siplizumab, the agent tested, significantly reduced alloreactive sequences traceable to unstimulated CD4+ memory cells. Memory cells seemed less diverse than naive T cells, which also seemed major contributors to the alloresponse.

Sample: memory CD4+ T cells sorted from blood. The TCR comes from a human donor in good health. The chain employs TRBV7-9 and TRBJ1-4; D is possibly TRBD1 (6 bases). In DNA form, the CDR3 reads TGTGCCAGCAGCCCTCGGGGGCCAACTAATGAAAAACTGTTTTTT. It is translated as CASSPRGPTNEKLFF.